These T cell receptor beta chains were read from a single sample in a study of control samples from healthy donors and cancer patients. Data came from immunoSEQ multiplex PCR; TCRdb stores just in-frame clones and leaves some out. The sample shows 130,000 or so clones, less than 95% of them seen only once. The sample taken for sequencing was blood. The receptors were gathered from a man between 18 and 29 years old in good health. The CDR3 runs from the conserved cysteine through the conserved F or W. Fields, in order: D gene, V gene, J gene, clone size, CDR3 protein, CDR3 DNA. D genes are given only for firm matches. Clone size is given for some rows only: seen once, a few or many times, or a class if the clone is expanded.

d_call: -
v_call: TRBV21-1
j_call: TRBJ2-3
clone_size: -
cdr3_aa: CASRKFPGTSDRTDTQYF
cdr3_nt: TGTGCCAGCAGGAAATTCCCCGGGACTAGCGATCGCACAGATACGCAGTATTTT

d_call: -
v_call: TRBV28
j_call: TRBJ2-3
clone_size: -
cdr3_aa: CASSLTHSTDTQYF
cdr3_nt: TGTGCCAGCAGTTTGACACACTCCACAGATACGCAGTATTTT

d_call: -
v_call: TRBV3-1/TRBV3-2
j_call: TRBJ1-2
clone_size: once
cdr3_aa: CASSQTPDGGYTF
cdr3_nt: TGTGCCAGCAGCCAAACCCCCGATGGAGGCTACACCTTC

d_call: -
v_call: TRBV6-5
j_call: TRBJ1-1
clone_size: -
cdr3_aa: CASSKSTGEAFF
cdr3_nt: TGTGCCAGCAGTAAATCGACAGGAGAAGCTTTCTTT

d_call: -
v_call: TRBV21-1
j_call: TRBJ1-5
clone_size: -
cdr3_aa: CASSKETKDSYSNQPQHF
cdr3_nt: TGTGCCAGCAGCAAAGAAACGAAGGACTCCTATAGCAATCAGCCCCAGCATTTT

d_call: -
v_call: TRBV5-1
j_call: TRBJ1-2
clone_size: -
cdr3_aa: CASSSGVATTYGYTF
cdr3_nt: TGCGCCAGCAGCTCCGGGGTGGCAACTACCTATGGCTACACCTTC

d_call: TRBD1
v_call: TRBV4-1
j_call: TRBJ1-2
clone_size: -
cdr3_aa: CASSPGGFGYGYTF
cdr3_nt: TGCGCCAGCAGCCCAGGGGGCTTTGGCTATGGCTACACCTTC

d_call: TRBD1
v_call: TRBV28
j_call: TRBJ1-6
clone_size: -
cdr3_aa: CASSLFQGDSPLHF
cdr3_nt: TGTGCCAGCAGTTTATTTCAGGGGGATTCACCCCTCCACTTT

d_call: -
v_call: TRBV6-5
j_call: TRBJ1-2
clone_size: -
cdr3_aa: CASIPYGVSYGYTF
cdr3_nt: TGTGCCAGCATTCCCTACGGGGTATCCTATGGCTACACCTTC

d_call: -
v_call: TRBV7-2
j_call: TRBJ1-6
clone_size: -
cdr3_aa: CASSLTGLWVDVLHF
cdr3_nt: TGTGCCAGCAGCTTAACAGGGCTTTGGGTCGATGTCCTCCACTTT

d_call: -
v_call: TRBV9
j_call: TRBJ2-1
clone_size: -
cdr3_aa: CASSVGSNEQFF
cdr3_nt: TGTGCCAGCAGCGTAGGGTCGAATGAGCAGTTCTTC